This T cell receptor beta chain was found in a study of T cell responses to AZD1222 COVID-19 vaccine. Study results and limitations: Spike-specific TCR breadth and depth were elevated following two AZD1222 doses. Among spike-specific TCRs, nearly half reportedly target unmutated variant regions. Most donors were white British and more were female, and clonal diversity was possibly underestimated. Only five to seven AZD1222 recipients were seropositive at baseline.

Per germline, CDR1 SGHAT and CDR2 FQDESV (reference sequence). The ends were cut back, 2 bases at V and 6 bases at J, with 10 bases in the middle. The CDR3 is 13 amino acids. Repertoires were generated with immunoSEQ multiplex PCR, while TCRdb's copy carries only in-frame clones and drops some. In the table there are more than 90,000 clones, approximately 90% of which are singletons. In regard to this clone: Its specificity is not known.

This receptor was obtained from an adult in good health. This specimen was peripheral blood, taken on day 0 of AZD1222 vaccination. The J gene is TRBJ1-1, the V gene TRBV11-1; the D is unclear. CDR3 nucleotide sequence: TGTGCCAGCAGCTTACATCAAGGGTCTGAAGCTTTCTTT. This translates into CASSLHQGSEAFF.